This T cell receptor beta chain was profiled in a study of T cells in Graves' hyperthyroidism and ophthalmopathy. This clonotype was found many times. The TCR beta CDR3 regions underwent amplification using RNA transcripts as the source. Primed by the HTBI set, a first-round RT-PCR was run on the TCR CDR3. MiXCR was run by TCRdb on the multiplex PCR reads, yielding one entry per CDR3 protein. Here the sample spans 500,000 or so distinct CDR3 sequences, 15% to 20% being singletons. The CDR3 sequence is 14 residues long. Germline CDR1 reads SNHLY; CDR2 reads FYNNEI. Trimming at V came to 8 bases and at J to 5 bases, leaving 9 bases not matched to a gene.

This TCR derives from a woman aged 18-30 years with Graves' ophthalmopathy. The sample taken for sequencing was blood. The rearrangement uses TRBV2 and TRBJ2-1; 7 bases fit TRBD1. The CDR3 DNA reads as TGTGCCAGCCAGGACAGGCAGGTCCACAATGAGCAGTTCTTC. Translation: CASQDRQVHNEQFF.